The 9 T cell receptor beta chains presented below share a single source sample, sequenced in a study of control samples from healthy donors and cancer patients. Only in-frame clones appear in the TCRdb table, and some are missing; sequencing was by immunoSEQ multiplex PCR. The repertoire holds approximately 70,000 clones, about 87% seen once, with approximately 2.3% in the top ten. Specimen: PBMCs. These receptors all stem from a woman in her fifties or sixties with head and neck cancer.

CDR3 DNA sequence: TGTGCTTCTGGGGAGGGAGAAAAACTGTTTTTT. This encodes CASGEGEKLFF. The rearrangement uses TRBV6-1 and TRBJ1-4; D is uncertain. The CDR3 has 11 amino acids. Germline V gene data show CDR1 as MNHNS and CDR2 as SASEGT.

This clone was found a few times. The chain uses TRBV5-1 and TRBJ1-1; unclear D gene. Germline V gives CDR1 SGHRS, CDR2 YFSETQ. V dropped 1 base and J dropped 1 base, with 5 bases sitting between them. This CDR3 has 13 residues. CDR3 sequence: CASSLRPNTEAFF. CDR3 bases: TGCGCCAGCAGCTTGAGGCCGAACACTGAAGCTTTCTTT.

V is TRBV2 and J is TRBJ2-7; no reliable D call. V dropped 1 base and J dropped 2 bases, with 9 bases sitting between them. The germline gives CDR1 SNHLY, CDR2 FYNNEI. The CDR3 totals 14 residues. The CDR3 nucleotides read TGTGCCAGCAGTGAAGAGGGCAGTCCCTACGAGCAGTACTTC. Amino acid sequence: CASSEEGSPYEQYF.

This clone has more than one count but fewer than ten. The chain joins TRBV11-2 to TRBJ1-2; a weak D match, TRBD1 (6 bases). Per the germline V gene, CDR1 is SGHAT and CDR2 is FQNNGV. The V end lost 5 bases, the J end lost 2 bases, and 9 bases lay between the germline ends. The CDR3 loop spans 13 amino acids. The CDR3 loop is CASSPGQNYGYTF. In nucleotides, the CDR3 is TGTGCCAGCAGCCCCGGACAGAACTATGGCTACACCTTC.

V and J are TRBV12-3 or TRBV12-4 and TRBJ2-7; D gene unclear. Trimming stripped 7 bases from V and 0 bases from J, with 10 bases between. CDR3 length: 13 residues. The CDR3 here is CASTHGRSYEQYF. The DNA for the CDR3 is TGTGCCAGCACCCATGGTCGCTCCTACGAGCAGTACTTC.

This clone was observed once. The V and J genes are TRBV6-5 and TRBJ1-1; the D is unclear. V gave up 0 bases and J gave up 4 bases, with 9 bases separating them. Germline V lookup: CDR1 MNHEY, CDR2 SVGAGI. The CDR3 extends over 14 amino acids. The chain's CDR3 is CASSYSSRGTEAFF. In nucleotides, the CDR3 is TGTGCCAGCAGTTACTCGTCACGGGGCACTGAAGCTTTCTTT.

CDR3 sequence: CASSQRGNTIYF. In DNA, the CDR3 is TGTGCCAGCAGTCAACGCGGAAACACCATATATTTT. The rearrangement uses TRBV6-5 and TRBJ1-3; D gene ambiguous. The CDR3 has 12 residues. Trimming took off 5 bases at V and 4 bases at J, with 6 bases between the two ends. Germline V lookup: CDR1 MNHEY, CDR2 SVGAGI.

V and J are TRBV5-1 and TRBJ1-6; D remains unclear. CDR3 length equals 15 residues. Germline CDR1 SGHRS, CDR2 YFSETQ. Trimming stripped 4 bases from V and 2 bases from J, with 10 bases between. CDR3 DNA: TGCGCCAGCAGCGGAGAGGGTGCCTATAATTCACCCCTCCACTTT. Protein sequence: CASSGEGAYNSPLHF. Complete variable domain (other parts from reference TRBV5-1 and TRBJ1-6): KAGVTQTPRYLIKTRGQQVTLSCSPISGHRSVSWYQQTPGQGLQFLFEYFSETQRNKGNFPGRFSGRQFSNSRSEMNVSTLELGDSALYLCASSGEGAYNSPLHFGNGTRLTVT.

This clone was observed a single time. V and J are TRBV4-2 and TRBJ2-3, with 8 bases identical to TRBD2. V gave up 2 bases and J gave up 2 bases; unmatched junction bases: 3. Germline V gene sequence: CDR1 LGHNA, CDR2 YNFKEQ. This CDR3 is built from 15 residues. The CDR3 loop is CASSQSGGATDTQYF. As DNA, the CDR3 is TGTGCCAGCAGCCAATCCGGGGGGGCCACAGATACGCAGTATTTT.